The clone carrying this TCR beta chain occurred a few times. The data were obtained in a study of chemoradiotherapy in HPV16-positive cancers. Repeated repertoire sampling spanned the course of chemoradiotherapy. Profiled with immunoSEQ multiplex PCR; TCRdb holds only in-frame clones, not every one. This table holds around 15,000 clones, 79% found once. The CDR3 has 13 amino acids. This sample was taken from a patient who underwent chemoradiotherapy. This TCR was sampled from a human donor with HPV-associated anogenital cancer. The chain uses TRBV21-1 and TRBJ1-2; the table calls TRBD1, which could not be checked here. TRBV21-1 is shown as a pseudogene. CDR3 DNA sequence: TGTGCCGTAGTTTACAGGGGCCCTTTTGGCTACACCTTC. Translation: CAVVYRGPFGYTF.